Presented here are 15 T cell receptor beta chains from one specimen sequenced in a study of vaccination effects on CD4 cells after COVID-19. Expansion of antigen-specific CD4+ T cells with viral peptide pools was carried out by the ViraFEST assay before sequencing. Isolation of CD4+ T cells took place after about nine days of culture. The study found no prior SARS-CoV-2 infection in the vaccine recipients, who tested negative for nucleocapsid antibodies. The data were produced by immunoSEQ multiplex PCR, yet TCRdb's version contains in-frame clones alone and is incomplete. The sample gives just under 75,000 clones, 65% to 80% of which show up once; roughly 2.9% is in the top ten. Their recognized antigens are unknown. This specimen consisted of CD4+ T cells from PBMCs cultured with HCoV-NL63 spike peptides, obtained before COVID-19 vaccination. Receptor source: a human donor who received a COVID-19 vaccine.

The chain combines TRBV5-3 with TRBJ2-5; the D is unclear. TRBV5-3 has ORF status, its function being uncertain. There are 16 residues in the CDR3. V was cut by 0 bases and J by 4 bases, with 16 bases left in between. In nucleotides, the CDR3 is TGTGCCAGAAGCTTGGAGCCTCACTGCGGCGGAGAGACCCAGTACTTC. Translated, it gives CARSLEPHCGGETQYF.

The rearrangement links TRBV21-1 to TRBJ2-6; TRBD2, the D gene given by the table, was not confirmed from the DNA. TRBV21-1 is given as a pseudogene. The CDR3 extends over 20 amino acids. The DNA of the CDR3 is TGTGCCAGCAGCAAAGTTCGGTCACTAGCGGGGAGCTCTGGGGCCAACGTCCTGACTTTC. It codes for CASSKVRSLAGSSGANVLTF.

The chain has TRBV4-3 and TRBJ2-2; 14 nucleotides agree with TRBD2. Germline V CDR1 and CDR2: LGHNA, YSLEER. Trimming at V came to 4 bases and at J to 6 bases, leaving 7 bases not matched to a gene. CDR3 size: 17 residues. CDR3 loop: CASSRGGGLAGAGELFF. Written as DNA, the CDR3 is TGCGCCAGCAGCCGAGGGGGGGGACTAGCGGGGGCCGGGGAGCTGTTTTTT.

V usage is TRBV2 and J usage is TRBJ2-7; no clear D gene. CDR3 length: 13 residues. V lost 3 bases and J lost 2, with 8 bases in between. Germline V CDR1 and CDR2: SNHLY, FYNNEI. The DNA for the CDR3 is TGTGCCAGCAGTGACCAGGAGACCTACGAGCAGTACGTC. Protein sequence: CASSDQETYEQYV.

The chain uses TRBV7-8 and TRBJ1-2; maybe TRBD1 (6 bases). The CDR3 has 17 residues. Germline CDR1 is SGHVS and CDR2 is FQNEAQ. The V end was cut by 3 bases, the J end by 4 bases, with 21 bases between. CDR3 sequence reads: CASSFSRQALIPYGYTF. The CDR3 DNA sequence: TGTGCCAGCAGCTTTTCTCGACAGGCGTTAATACCCTATGGCTACACCTTC.

This rearrangement joins TRBV5-1 to TRBJ2-6, with D unclear. V was shortened by 4 bases and J by 3 bases, with 14 bases between the two germline ends. The CDR3 has 16 residues. The germline gives CDR1 SGHRS, CDR2 YFSETQ. CDR3 in amino acids: CASSPSPWGGANVLTF. The CDR3 coding sequence is TGCGCCAGCAGCCCATCCCCGTGGGGTGGGGCCAACGTCCTGACTTTC. Looking up the rest from reference TRBV5-1 and TRBJ2-6 gives the full variable domain: KAGVTQTPRYLIKTRGQQVTLSCSPISGHRSVSWYQQTPGQGLQFLFEYFSETQRNKGNFPGRFSGRQFSNSRSEMNVSTLELGDSALYLCASSPSPWGGANVLTFGAGSRLTVL.

The rearrangement joins TRBV6-5 to TRBJ2-6; D possibly matches TRBD1 or TRBD2 (5 bases each). CDR3 length equals 14 residues. Trimming cost V 6 bases and J 4 bases, with 10 bases left between them. Germline V gene data show CDR1 as MNHEY and CDR2 as SVGAGI. CDR3 region: CASRRDAGANVLTF. The CDR3 nucleotides are TGTGCCAGCAGGAGGGACGCCGGGGCCAACGTCCTGACTTTC.

V usage is TRBV27 and J usage is TRBJ2-6; D is perhaps TRBD1 (6 bases). V gave up 2 bases and J gave up 0 bases, with 8 bases separating them. The CDR3 runs to 16 residues. CDR1 and CDR2 (germline): MNHEY, SMNVEV (reference sequence). The CDR3, as DNA: TGTGCCAGCAGTTTAAACAGGGTCTCTGGGGCCAACGTCCTGACTTTC. Its translation: CASSLNRVSGANVLTF.

The chain recombines TRBV18 with TRBJ2-7; 9 nucleotides align to TRBD1. J lost 6 bases, V lost 3 bases, and 3 bases had no gene match. Germline V CDR1 and CDR2: KGHSH, LQKENI. CDR3 length: 13 residues. CDR3 sequence: CASSPRDRAEQYV. Written as DNA, the CDR3 is TGTGCCAGCTCACCGCGGGACAGGGCCGAGCAGTACGTC.

The DNA for the CDR3 is TGCGCCAGCAGCTTGGAACAGGGAAGTGATCAGCCCCAGCATTTT. Protein sequence: CASSLEQGSDQPQHF. The chain carries TRBV5-1 and TRBJ1-5; maybe TRBD1 (6 bases). The CDR3 runs to 15 residues. Germline V lookup: CDR1 SGHRS, CDR2 YFSETQ. Trimming cost V 0 bases and J 5 bases, with 12 bases left between them. Variable domain in full (rest from reference TRBV5-1 and TRBJ1-5): KAGVTQTPRYLIKTRGQQVTLSCSPISGHRSVSWYQQTPGQGLQFLFEYFSETQRNKGNFPGRFSGRQFSNSRSEMNVSTLELGDSALYLCASSLEQGSDQPQHFGDGTRLSIL.

The CDR3, as DNA: TGTGCCAGCTCACGTCAGGCTGAGAATCAGCCCCAGCATTTT. Translation: CASSRQAENQPQHF. V usage is TRBV18 and J usage is TRBJ1-5; no definite D call. The CDR3 covers 14 residues. Trimming removed 4 bases from V and 4 bases from J, with 11 bases in between. Germline V CDR1 and CDR2: KGHSH, LQKENI.

The CDR3 sequence: CASSQRRVTGFGNTIYF. In nucleotides, the CDR3 is TGTGCCAGCAGCCAAAGAAGGGTGACAGGCTTTGGAAACACCATATATTTT. V and J are TRBV3-1 (or the pseudogene TRBV3-2) and TRBJ1-3; tentative D call: TRBD1 (6 bases). Looked up from germline, CDR1 is LGHDT and CDR2 is YNNKEL (reference sequence). This CDR3 is 17 amino acids long. Deletions cut 2 bases from V and 3 bases from J, with 17 bases between.

This rearrangement joins TRBV5-1 to TRBJ2-5, with TRBD2 as a possible D gene (7 bases). V was clipped by 0 bases and J by 4 bases, with 13 bases between them. This CDR3 is built from 15 residues. Looked up from germline, CDR1 is SGHRS and CDR2 is YFSETQ. Here the CDR3 reads CASSLERGARETQYF. As DNA, the CDR3 is TGCGCCAGCAGCTTGGAACGGGGGGCGCGAGAGACCCAGTACTTC.

This sequence joins TRBV6-5 and TRBJ2-2; the D gene is possibly TRBD2 (7 bases). Germline CDR1 reads MNHEY; CDR2 reads SVGAGI. V was clipped by 0 bases and J by 6 bases, with 14 bases between them. This CDR3 has 16 residues. The CDR3 region is CASSYSGGGAAGELFF. The CDR3 nucleotides read TGTGCCAGCAGTTACTCGGGAGGGGGGGCGGCCGGGGAGCTGTTTTTT.

The chain links TRBV2 to TRBJ1-2; 11 positions agree with TRBD1. CDR1 SNHLY and CDR2 FYNNEI come from the germline V gene. CDR3 size: 14 residues. V shed 8 bases and J 1 base; nucleotides not matched to a gene: 3. In DNA, the CDR3 is TGTGCCAGCGTCGGGACAGGGGGTAACTATGGCTACACCTTC. This translates into CASVGTGGNYGYTF.